Listed here is a single T cell receptor beta chain. One end of the junction does not line up with germline, which may come from a read error. There are 13 residues in the CDR3. Germline V CDR1 and CDR2: SGHNT, YENEEA. Assay used: immunoSEQ multiplex PCR; TCRdb lists only in-frame clones, some missing. The table shows about 150,000 clones, with roughly four fifths occurring only once. This sample was included in a study of blood T cell repertoires in COVID-19. The wider study: Collection of acute and convalescent COVID-19 samples took place in the United States, Italy and Spain.

The Seattle patients joined while their infection was active and were tracked longitudinally afterward. J is TRBJ1-6 and V is TRBV11-3; no clear D gene. This clonotype was sampled from a woman over 75 with COVID-19, enrolled during active disease. Source material: peripheral blood. CDR3 sequence reads: CASSVDGNSPLHF. CDR3 DNA: TGTGCCAGCAGCGTAGACGGGAATTCACCCCTCCACTTT.